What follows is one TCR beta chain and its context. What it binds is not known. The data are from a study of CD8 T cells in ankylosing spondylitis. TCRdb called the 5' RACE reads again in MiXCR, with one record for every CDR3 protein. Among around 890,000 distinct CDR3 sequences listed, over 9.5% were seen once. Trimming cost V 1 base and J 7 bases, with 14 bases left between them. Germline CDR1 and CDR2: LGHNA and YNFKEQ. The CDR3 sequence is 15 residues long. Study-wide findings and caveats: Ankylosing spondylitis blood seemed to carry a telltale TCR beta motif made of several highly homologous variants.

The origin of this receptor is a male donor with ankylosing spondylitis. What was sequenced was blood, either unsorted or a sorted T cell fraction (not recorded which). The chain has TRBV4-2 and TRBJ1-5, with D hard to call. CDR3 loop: CASSQGDSTYQPQHF. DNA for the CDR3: TGTGCCAGCAGCCAAGGAGATTCTACCTACCAGCCCCAGCATTTT.